This paragraph covers one T cell receptor beta chain sequence. From germline, CDR1 is GTSNPN and CDR2 SVGIG (reference sequence). V was trimmed by 5 bases and J by 6 bases, leaving 13 bases between them. The CDR3 extends over 12 amino acids. The time point denotes: newly diagnosed GD, antithyroid drugs for less than 3 months. RNA extracted from PBMCs served as the sequencing template. This sample was included in a study of regulatory T cells in long-lasting Graves disease. Relying on iRepertoire HTBI primers and Arm-PCR of CDR3 regions, the team built TCR beta libraries. MiXCR, applied by TCRdb to the multiplex PCR reads, yields one record per CDR3 protein. The sample records about 470,000 distinct CDR3 sequences, 15% being singletons. These same records also appear under a second study, on T cells in Graves' hyperthyroidism and ophthalmopathy.

The receptor was isolated from a woman younger than 45 with Graves disease. Sequenced material: peripheral blood mononuclear cells (PBMCs), taken at new diagnosis, from a patient treated with antithyroid drugs. This chain uses TRBV30 with TRBJ1-2; no reliable D call. The CDR3 region has the DNA TGTGCCTGGGGATGGGTAGGGCATGGCTACACCTTC. This codes for CAWGWVGHGYTF.